The next 27 T cell receptor beta chains were all read from a single sample in a study of tissue T cells after allogeneic stem cell transplantation. TCRdb's copy holds only in-frame clones and misses some; the assay was immunoSEQ multiplex PCR. The sample lists fewer than 20,000 clones, 70% occurring once. Sequenced material: spleen. These receptors were collected from a female BALB/c mouse in good health. Strain haplotype at MHC: H2-d.

About this clone: Gene names are mouse gene names. Sequencing ends 1 residue short of the CDR3 end; the germline J gene provides the rest. The V and J genes are TRBV5 and TRBJ2-5, with 7 nucleotides matching TRBD2. CDR3 length: 13 amino acids. V shed 4 bases and J 4 bases; nucleotides not matched to a gene: 2. Germline V gene sequence: CDR1 LGHNA, CDR2 YNLKQL (reference sequence). The CDR3 protein is CASSPGLEDTQYF. The CDR3 DNA, read in part, is TGTGCCAGCAGCCCAGGACTGGAAGACACCCAGTAC.

Notes on this clone: The genes and germline here are from mouse. The read gets to within 1 residue of the CDR3 end, and the germline J gene fills in the rest. This chain uses TRBV17 with TRBJ1-1; 7 nucleotides line up with TRBD1. V was clipped by 4 bases and J by 1 base; unmatched bases: 0. From germline, CDR1 is MNHDT and CDR2 YYDKIL. CDR3 length: 13 amino acids. The sequenced CDR3 bases are TGTGCTAGCAGTAACAGGGGGAACACAGAAGTCTTC. As protein: CASSNRGNTEVF. The full CDR3 sequence reads CASSNRGNTEVFF.

As regards this clone: The genes and germline here are from mouse. Read data end 1 residue before the CDR3 end; the end is taken from the germline J gene. The chain combines TRBV29 with TRBJ2-2; 10 bases line up with TRBD1. The CDR3 covers 15 residues. Germline values: CDR1 MSHET, CDR2 SYDVDS. J gave up 4 bases and V 6 bases, and 5 bases lay outside the gene matches. CDR3 bases read: TGTGCTAGCAGATCGGGACAGGGGTTCACCGGGCAGCTCTAC. It yields the protein CASRSGQGFTGQLY. The whole CDR3 is CASRSGQGFTGQLYF. Full variable domain (missing parts from reference TRBV29 and TRBJ2-2): DMKVTQMPRYLIKRMGENVLLECGQDMSHETMYWYRQDPGLGLQLIYISYDVDSNSEGDIPKGYRVSRKKREHFSLILDSAKTNQTSVYFCASRSGQGFTGQLYFGEGSKLTVL.

This clone was seen a single time. Any gene name here is a mouse gene name. The read terminates 1 residue ahead of where the CDR3 ends, so the germline J gene completes it. Different DNA sequences within this sample yield the same CDR3. The chain joins TRBV19 to TRBJ2-1; D not certain. Germline loops: CDR1 FNHDT, CDR2 SITEND (reference sequence). V lost 0 bases, J lost 3 bases, and 7 bases lay in between. This CDR3 has 14 residues. The CDR3 protein is CASSIEGLYAEQFF. Partial CDR3 DNA: TGTGCCAGCAGTATAGAGGGCCTCTATGCTGAGCAGTTC.

Note on this clone: Gene names are mouse gene names. The CDR3 goes on 1 residue after the read ends, and that part is filled in from the germline J gene. The V gene is TRBV20, the J gene TRBJ2-7; 10 bases agree with TRBD2. The CDR3 length is 13 residues. CDR1 and CDR2 (germline): GFQATS, STVNSAI. V was clipped by 3 bases and J by 4 bases; unmatched bases: 3. The part of the CDR3 DNA that was read is TGTGGTGCTAGCTGGACTGGGGGTTATGAACAGTAC. Translating it yields CGASWTGGYEQY. The entire CDR3 sequence reads CGASWTGGYEQYF.

Concerning this clone: The genes and germline here are from mouse. The read ends 1 residue before the CDR3 terminus; that terminus is restored from the germline J gene. This chain joins TRBV13-2 and TRBJ2-1, with 9 bases aligning to TRBD2. Per the germline V gene, CDR1 is NNHNN and CDR2 is SYGAGS (reference sequence). The CDR3 is 16 amino acids. Trimming removed 2 bases from V and 0 bases from J; junction bases left unmatched: 3. The CDR3 region is CASGERLGDNYAEQFF. The CDR3 DNA, read in part, is TGTGCCAGCGGTGAGCGACTGGGGGATAACTATGCTGAGCAGTTC.

To note about this clone: These gene names are mouse names. The CDR3 end falls 1 residue outside the read, so it is completed with the germline J gene. The V call is TRBV5, the J call TRBJ1-1; D is undetermined. V was cut by 1 base and J by 0 bases, with 0 bases left in between. This CDR3 region has 12 residues. The germline gives CDR1 LGHNA, CDR2 YNLKQL (reference sequence). The sequenced CDR3 bases are TGTGCCAGCAGCCAAGCAAACACAGAAGTCTTC. Protein: CASSQANTEVF. The whole CDR3 is CASSQANTEVFF.

Comments on this clone: Gene names refer to mouse genes. The read halts 1 residue ahead of the CDR3 end, with the missing end drawn from the germline J gene. The rearrangement uses TRBV2 and TRBJ1-1; TRBD1 might be the D (6 bases). Between the trimmed V and J ends, which lost 4 bases and 0 bases, there was a span of 12 bases. The CDR3 is 15 amino acids. Germline values: CDR1 LGHNA, CDR2 YSYQKL. Incomplete CDR3 DNA: TGTGCCAGCAGCCCAACCGGGACAACAAACACAGAAGTCTTC. As protein: CASSPTGTTNTEVF. In full, the CDR3 is CASSPTGTTNTEVFF.

This clone was recorded once. Germline and genes: mouse. The sequence runs out 1 residue before the end of the CDR3; the remainder is reconstructed from the germline J gene. J is TRBJ1-6 and V is TRBV13-1, with D maybe TRBD1 (6 bases). TRBJ1-6 is placed among ORFs of uncertain function. Germline values: CDR1 NSHNY, CDR2 SYGAGN. The CDR3 spans 16 residues. V gave up 0 bases and J gave up 0 bases, with 7 bases separating them. The CDR3 loop is CASSDGGGSYNSPLYF. The covered CDR3 bases are TGTGCCAGCAGTGATGGAGGGGGTTCCTATAATTCGCCCCTCTAC.

A remark on this clone: Gene names follow the mouse nomenclature. The read is 1 residue too short to cover the CDR3 end, so that end is filled in from the germline J gene. The chain couples TRBV4 to TRBJ1-3; 8 nucleotides line up with TRBD1. The CDR3 loop spans 15 amino acids. J gave up 0 bases and V 8 bases, and 6 bases lay outside the gene matches. Germline V CDR1 and CDR2: LGHDT, YNNKQL (reference sequence). CDR3: CASPTGDLSGNTLYF. The DNA read from the CDR3 is TGTGCCAGCCCGACAGGGGACCTTTCTGGAAATACGCTCTAT. Full variable domain (missing parts from reference TRBV4 and TRBJ1-3): ETAVFQTPNYHVTQVGNEVSFNCKQTLGHDTMYWYKQDSKKLLKIMFSYNNKQLIVNETVPRRFSPQSSDKAHLNLRIKSVEPEDSAVYLCASPTGDLSGNTLYFGEGSRLIVV.

This clone was recorded only once. Gene names are mouse gene names. The read ends 1 residue before the CDR3 terminus; that terminus is restored from the germline J gene. J is TRBJ2-5 and V is TRBV29; D unclear. CDR3 length: 12 amino acids. The germline gives CDR1 MSHET, CDR2 SYDVDS. The V end lost 2 bases, the J end lost 10 bases, and 10 bases lay between the germline ends. The CDR3 DNA, read in part, is TGTGCTAGCAGTTTACGACGTGGCCCCCAGTAC. Translating it yields CASSLRRGPQY. The entire CDR3 is CASSLRRGPQYF. The variable domain in full, completed from reference TRBV29 and TRBJ2-5, reads DMKVTQMPRYLIKRMGENVLLECGQDMSHETMYWYRQDPGLGLQLIYISYDVDSNSEGDIPKGYRVSRKKREHFSLILDSAKTNQTSVYFCASSLRRGPQYFGPGTRLLVL.

Notes on this clone: Gene names are the mouse ones. The observed sequence ends 1 residue before the CDR3 terminus, with the missing tail filled in from the germline J gene. V and J are TRBV13-1 and TRBJ2-4; D call uncertain. The germline CDR1 and CDR2 sequences are NSHNY and SYGAGN. V was pared by 2 bases and J by 2 bases, with 6 bases between. The CDR3 has 13 amino acids. CDR3 DNA (partial): TGTGCCAGCAGTGAACAGCATCAAAACACCTTGTAC. Protein product: CASSEQHQNTLY. The whole CDR3 is CASSEQHQNTLYF.

A remark on this clone: Genes and germline are mouse. The read gets to within 1 residue of the CDR3 end, and the germline J gene fills in the rest. The gene calls are TRBV13-2 and TRBJ1-4; 9 nucleotides align to TRBD1. The length of the CDR3 is 14 residues. Germline V gene sequence: CDR1 NNHNN, CDR2 SYGAGS (reference sequence). Trimming took 5 bases from V and 7 from J; bases not matched to a gene: 6. The covered CDR3 bases are TGTGCCAGCGGCCCGGGACAGGGCCCCGAAAGATTATTT. The encoded protein is CASGPGQGPERLF. The full-length CDR3 reads as CASGPGQGPERLFF.

Regarding this clone: Any gene name here is a mouse gene name. The CDR3 extends 1 residue past the end of the read, so its final part is completed from the germline J gene. The rearrangement links TRBV19 to TRBJ2-1, with TRBD2 matching 12 bases. Trimming at V came to 4 bases and at J to 7 bases, leaving 6 bases not matched to a gene. This CDR3 is built from 15 residues. Germline CDR1 reads FNHDT; CDR2 reads SITEND (reference sequence). Partial CDR3 DNA: TGTGCCAGCAGTTTCCGGGACTGGGGGGAAGCTGAGCAGTTC. It translates to CASSFRDWGEAEQF. The full CDR3 is CASSFRDWGEAEQFF.

On this clone itself: Gene names denote mouse genes. The read is 1 residue too short to cover the CDR3 end, so that end is filled in from the germline J gene. V is TRBV4 and J is TRBJ1-4; 7 bases match TRBD1. V lost 5 bases to trimming and J lost 4 bases; unmatched junction nucleotides: 7. This CDR3 region has 15 residues. Per germline, CDR1 LGHDT and CDR2 YNNKQL (reference sequence). The CDR3 region is CASSGPGTDNERLFF. The sequenced CDR3 bases are TGTGCCAGCAGCGGTCCCGGGACAGACAACGAAAGATTATTT.

As concerns this clone: The genes and germline here are from mouse. Read coverage stops 1 residue before the CDR3 terminus; the germline J gene supplies the remainder. The V gene is TRBV13-2, the J gene TRBJ1-5; D unresolved. The CDR3 length is 14 residues. In germline, CDR1 is NNHNN, CDR2 SYGAGS (reference sequence). V was cut by 3 bases and J by 0 bases, with 7 bases left in between. Partial CDR3 DNA: TGTGCCAGCGGTGTCAGATTTAACAACCAGGCTCCGCTT. It encodes CASGVRFNNQAPL. The entire CDR3 protein is CASGVRFNNQAPLF.

With regard to this clone: Gene names and germline match the mouse. The read is 1 residue too short to cover the CDR3 end, so that end is filled in from the germline J gene. The chain recombines TRBV13-2 with TRBJ2-3; 9 bases match TRBD1. The CDR3 runs 15 residues. Germline CDR1 NNHNN, CDR2 SYGAGS (reference sequence). V lost 1 base to trimming and J lost 2 bases; unmatched junction nucleotides: 2. The CDR3 DNA, read in part, is TGTGCCAGCGGTGATCGGGACAGGGTTGCAGAAACGCTGTAT. It yields the protein CASGDRDRVAETLY. The entire CDR3 protein is CASGDRDRVAETLYF.

Points on this clone: Gene and germline names: mouse. The CDR3 end is not reached by the read, which stops 1 residue before it; the germline J gene fills it in. The chain recombines TRBV19 with TRBJ2-1, with 7 bases matching TRBD1. V lost 5 bases to trimming and J lost 2 bases; unmatched junction nucleotides: 4. CDR3 length: 14 amino acids. The germline V gene encodes CDR1 FNHDT and CDR2 SITEND (reference sequence). The sequenced part of the CDR3 DNA is TGTGCCAGCAGAACCGGGACAGACTATGCTGAGCAGTTC. Its translation: CASRTGTDYAEQF. The CDR3 in its entirety is CASRTGTDYAEQFF.

Remarks on this clone: The germline and genes are mouse ones. The read finishes 1 residue shy of the CDR3 end, and the germline J gene is used to complete it. The J gene is TRBJ1-4, the V gene TRBV5; 9 positions match TRBD1. The CDR3 length is 15 residues. Trimming cost V 2 bases and J 3 bases; bases outside gene matches: 1. Germline-derived CDR1 and CDR2 are LGHNA and YNLKQL (reference sequence). Partial CDR3 DNA: TGTGCCAGCAGCCAAAGACAGGGGGCCAACGAAAGATTATTT. Translating it yields CASSQRQGANERLF. The CDR3 as a whole reads CASSQRQGANERLFF.

Comment on this clone: The germline and genes are mouse ones. The read terminates 1 residue ahead of where the CDR3 ends, so the germline J gene completes it. This chain uses TRBV5 with TRBJ2-1; unclear D gene. The ends were cut back, 0 bases at V and 0 bases at J, with 6 bases in the middle. This CDR3 is built from 15 residues. The germline V gene encodes CDR1 LGHNA and CDR2 YNLKQL (reference sequence). Incomplete CDR3 DNA: TGTGCCAGCAGCCAAGAAGGCAATAACTATGCTGAGCAGTTC. Translated: CASSQEGNNYAEQF. The complete CDR3 sequence is CASSQEGNNYAEQFF.

In regard to this clone: The genes and germline here are from mouse. The observed sequence ends 1 residue before the CDR3 terminus, with the missing tail filled in from the germline J gene. The chain carries TRBV3 and TRBJ1-1; 7 bases fit TRBD1. The V gene end was trimmed by 8 bases and the J gene end by 0 bases; junction bases not matched to a gene: 6. CDR3 length equals 14 residues. Germline CDR1 SNHLY, CDR2 FYNGKV (reference sequence). Incomplete CDR3 DNA: TGTGCCAGCGAGGCAGGGGGGGCAAACACAGAAGTCTTC. Protein product: CASEAGGANTEVF. The full CDR3 protein reads CASEAGGANTEVFF.

A remark on this clone: The germline and genes are mouse ones. With the read ending 1 residue before the CDR3 end, the germline J gene is used to fill in that end. The chain combines TRBV2 with TRBJ2-7, with 10 bases lining up with TRBD2. Germline V gene data show CDR1 as LGHNA and CDR2 as YSYQKL. The V segment lost 4 bases and the J segment 4 bases; nucleotides outside the gene matches: 1. The CDR3 contains 13 residues. The CDR3 bases that were read are TGTGCCAGCAGCCCGGGACTGGGGTATGAACAGTAC. This sequence encodes CASSPGLGYEQY. The entire CDR3 protein is CASSPGLGYEQYF.

For this clone: Genes and germline are mouse. The read halts 1 residue ahead of the CDR3 end, with the missing end drawn from the germline J gene. V and J are TRBV13-2 and TRBJ1-5, with a possible D match to TRBD1 (6 bases). V lost 3 bases and J lost 2, with 9 bases in between. The CDR3 is 14 residues long. Germline loops: CDR1 NNHNN, CDR2 SYGAGS (reference sequence). CDR3 bases read: TGTGCCAGCGGTGTTCCAGGGGACAACCAGGCTCCGCTT. This codes for CASGVPGDNQAPL. Given in full, the CDR3 is CASGVPGDNQAPLF.

Comments on this clone: Gene names denote mouse genes. The read falls 1 residue short of the CDR3 end, and the missing part is taken from the germline J gene. V and J are TRBV14 and TRBJ2-1; D unresolved. Per the germline V gene, CDR1 is SGHDT and CDR2 is FRDEAV. Trimming took off 1 base at V and 1 base at J, with 3 bases between the two ends. The CDR3 is 13 residues long. Partial CDR3 DNA: TGTGCCAGCAGTTTCCAGAACTATGCTGAGCAGTTC. Translating gives CASSFQNYAEQF. The whole CDR3 protein is CASSFQNYAEQFF. The full variable domain, rest sourced from reference TRBV14 and TRBJ2-1, is EAGVTQSPRYAVLQEGQAVSFWCDPISGHDTLYWYQQPRDQGPQLLVYFRDEAVIDNSQLPSDRFSAVRPKGTNSTLKIQSAKQGDTATYLCASSFQNYAEQFFGPGTRLTVL.

For this clone: Gene names denote mouse genes. The missing CDR3 end, 1 residue past where the read stops, is filled in from the germline J gene. The rearrangement joins TRBV13-2 to TRBJ1-2, with D uncertain. The ends were cut back, 1 base at V and 4 bases at J, with 8 bases in the middle. Germline V gene data show CDR1 as NNHNN and CDR2 as SYGAGS (reference sequence). The CDR3 sequence is 13 residues long. The CDR3 DNA, read in part, is TGTGCCAGCGGTGATCCGGCGGCCTCCGACTACACC. This encodes CASGDPAASDYT. In full, the CDR3 reads CASGDPAASDYTF.

This clone was detected only a few times. The listed genes are named as in mouse. The CDR3 extends 1 residue past the end of the read, so its final part is completed from the germline J gene. J is TRBJ1-5 and V is TRBV5; D perhaps matches TRBD1 (6 bases). The CDR3 is made up of 13 amino acids. Trimming left V 3 bases short and J 4 bases short, with 7 bases between. Per the germline V gene, CDR1 is LGHNA and CDR2 is YNLKQL (reference sequence). CDR3 in amino acids: CASSQGQNQAPLF. The part of the CDR3 DNA that was read is TGTGCCAGCAGCCAGGGACAAAACCAGGCTCCGCTT.

Turning to this clone: These gene names are mouse names. The missing CDR3 end, 1 residue past where the read stops, is filled in from the germline J gene. This rearrangement joins TRBV19 to TRBJ1-3; D possibly corresponds to TRBD1 (6 bases). Germline V gene data show CDR1 as FNHDT and CDR2 as SITEND (reference sequence). This CDR3 has 14 amino acids. Deletions cut 1 base from V and 2 bases from J, with 7 bases between. This CDR3 reads CASSIYRAGNTLYF. CDR3 bases read: TGTGCCAGCAGTATATACAGGGCTGGAAATACGCTCTAT.